This is a list of T cell receptor beta chains from one sample in a study of T cells in Graves' hyperthyroidism and ophthalmopathy. From the multiplex PCR reads, TCRdb called clonotypes with MiXCR, one entry per CDR3 protein. The sample records hundreds of thousands of distinct CDR3 sequences, 16% being singletons. Input material: blood. Every receptor here comes from a woman younger than 35 with Graves' hyperthyroidism. CDR3s include the opening cysteine and the closing phenylalanine or tryptophan. The size of a clone is reported for some rows only, either as once, few or many, or as a class for expanded clones.

>TRBJ1-1|many|TRBV20-1
CSVTPGNTEAFF
>TRBJ2-7|many|TRBV28
CASRRQGDLEQYF
>TRBJ2-7|once|TRBV20-1
CSASKDRIYEQYF
>TRBJ2-1|NA|TRBV5-1
CASSLTGQGGGQQFF
>TRBJ1-5|many|TRBV7-9
CASSLGTGVQPQHF
>TRBJ2-2|few|TRBV6-2/TRBV6-3
CASSYTLAGGVTGELFF
>TRBJ1-5|many|TRBV3-1
CASSPQGWNQPQHF
>TRBJ1-1|many|TRBV20-1
CSAIDPGPGGTEAFF
>TRBJ2-5|NA|TRBV25-1
CASSESGTGGGETQYF
>TRBJ1-2|many|TRBV9
CASSVVEGNYGYTF